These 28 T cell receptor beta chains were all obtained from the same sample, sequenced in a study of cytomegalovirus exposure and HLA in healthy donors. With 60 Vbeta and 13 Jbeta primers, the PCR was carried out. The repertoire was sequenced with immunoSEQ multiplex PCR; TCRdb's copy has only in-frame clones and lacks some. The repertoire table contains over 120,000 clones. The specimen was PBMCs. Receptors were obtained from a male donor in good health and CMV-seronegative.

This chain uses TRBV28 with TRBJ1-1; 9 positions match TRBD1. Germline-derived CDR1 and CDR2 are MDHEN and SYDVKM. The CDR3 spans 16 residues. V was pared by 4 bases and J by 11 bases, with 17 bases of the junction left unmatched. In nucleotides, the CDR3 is TGTGCCAGCAGTTCTCGGTCGGGACAGGGTTTTTTGGCCGCTTTCTTT. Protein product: CASSSRSGQGFLAAFF.

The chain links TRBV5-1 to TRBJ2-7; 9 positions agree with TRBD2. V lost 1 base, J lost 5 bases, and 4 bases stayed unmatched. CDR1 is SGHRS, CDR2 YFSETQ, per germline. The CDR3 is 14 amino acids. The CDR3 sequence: CASSLFASGNEQYF. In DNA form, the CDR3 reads TGCGCCAGCAGCTTGTTCGCTAGCGGGAACGAGCAGTACTTC.

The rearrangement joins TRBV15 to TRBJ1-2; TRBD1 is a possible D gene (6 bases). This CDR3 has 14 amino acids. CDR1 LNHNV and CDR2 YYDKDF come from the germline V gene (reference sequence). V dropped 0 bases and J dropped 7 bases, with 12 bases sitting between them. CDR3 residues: CATSRDNGGRGYTF. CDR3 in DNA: TGTGCCACCAGCAGAGATAATGGGGGCCGTGGCTACACCTTC.

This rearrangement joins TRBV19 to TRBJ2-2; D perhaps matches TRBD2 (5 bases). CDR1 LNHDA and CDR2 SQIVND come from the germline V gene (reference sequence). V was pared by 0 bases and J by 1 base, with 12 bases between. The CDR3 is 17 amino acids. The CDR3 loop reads CASSIDRGLRNTGELFF. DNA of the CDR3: TGTGCCAGTAGTATAGATAGAGGGTTGCGGAACACCGGGGAGCTGTTTTTT.

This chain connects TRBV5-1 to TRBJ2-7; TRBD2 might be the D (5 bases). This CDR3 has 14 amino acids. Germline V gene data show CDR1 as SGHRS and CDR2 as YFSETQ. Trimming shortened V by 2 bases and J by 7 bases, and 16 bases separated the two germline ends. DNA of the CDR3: TGCGCCAGCAGCTTAGGACTGTCGGAGAGGGAGCAGTACTTC. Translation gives CASSLGLSEREQYF.

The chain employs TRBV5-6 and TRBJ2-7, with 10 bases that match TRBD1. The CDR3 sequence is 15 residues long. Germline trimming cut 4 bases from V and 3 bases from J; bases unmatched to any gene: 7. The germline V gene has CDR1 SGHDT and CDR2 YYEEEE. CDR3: CASSLGTGDFYEQYF. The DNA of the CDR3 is TGTGCCAGCAGCCTCGGGACAGGGGATTTCTACGAGCAGTACTTC.

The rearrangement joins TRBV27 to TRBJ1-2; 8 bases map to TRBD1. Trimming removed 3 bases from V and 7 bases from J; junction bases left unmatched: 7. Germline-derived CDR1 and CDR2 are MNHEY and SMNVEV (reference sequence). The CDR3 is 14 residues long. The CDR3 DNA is TGTGCCAGCAGTTTTCAGGGGGCGGTAGGTGGCTACACCTTC. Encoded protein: CASSFQGAVGGYTF.

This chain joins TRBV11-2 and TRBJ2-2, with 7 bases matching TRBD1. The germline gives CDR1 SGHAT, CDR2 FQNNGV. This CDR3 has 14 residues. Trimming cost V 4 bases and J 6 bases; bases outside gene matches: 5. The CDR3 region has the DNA TGTGCCAGCAGCTCGGACAGGTGGTCCGGGGAGCTGTTTTTT. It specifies CASSSDRWSGELFF.

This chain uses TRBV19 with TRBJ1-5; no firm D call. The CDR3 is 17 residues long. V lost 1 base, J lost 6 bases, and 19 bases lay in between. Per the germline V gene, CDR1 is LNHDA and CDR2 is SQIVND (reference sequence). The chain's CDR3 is CASSIGGIGVISQPQHF. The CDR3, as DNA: TGTGCCAGTAGTATAGGGGGAATCGGGGTTATCAGTCAGCCCCAGCATTTT.

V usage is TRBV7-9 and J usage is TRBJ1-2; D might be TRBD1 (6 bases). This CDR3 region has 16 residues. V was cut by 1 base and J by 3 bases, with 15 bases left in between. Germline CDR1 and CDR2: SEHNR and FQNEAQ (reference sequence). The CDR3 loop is CASSLVGDTADYGYTF. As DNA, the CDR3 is TGTGCCAGCAGCTTAGTCGGGGACACCGCTGACTATGGCTACACCTTC.

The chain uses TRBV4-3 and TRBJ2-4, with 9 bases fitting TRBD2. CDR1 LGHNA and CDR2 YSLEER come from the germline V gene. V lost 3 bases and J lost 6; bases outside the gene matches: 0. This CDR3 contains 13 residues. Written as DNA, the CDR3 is TGCGCCAGCAGCCAGACTAGCGGAAACATTCAGTACTTC. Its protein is CASSQTSGNIQYF.

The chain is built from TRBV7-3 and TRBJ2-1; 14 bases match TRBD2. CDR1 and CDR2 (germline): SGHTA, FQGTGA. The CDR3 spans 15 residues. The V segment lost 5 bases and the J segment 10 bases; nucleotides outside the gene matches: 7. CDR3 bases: TGTGCCAGCAGCCCCGGACTAGCGGGGGGTGTCGAGCAGTTCTTC. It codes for CASSPGLAGGVEQFF.

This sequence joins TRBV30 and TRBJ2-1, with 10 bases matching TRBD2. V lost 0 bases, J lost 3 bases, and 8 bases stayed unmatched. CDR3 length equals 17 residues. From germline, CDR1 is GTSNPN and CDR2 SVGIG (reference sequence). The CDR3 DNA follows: TGTGCCTGGAGTGTTGGATTATGGACTAGCGGCTACAATGAGCAGTTCTTC. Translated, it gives CAWSVGLWTSGYNEQFF.

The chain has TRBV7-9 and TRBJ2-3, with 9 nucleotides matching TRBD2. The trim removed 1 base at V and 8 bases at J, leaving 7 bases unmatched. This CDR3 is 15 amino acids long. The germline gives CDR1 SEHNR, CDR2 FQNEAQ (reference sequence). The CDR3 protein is CASSLVAGGQSTQYF. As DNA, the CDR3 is TGTGCCAGCAGCTTAGTGGCGGGGGGGCAGAGTACGCAGTATTTT.

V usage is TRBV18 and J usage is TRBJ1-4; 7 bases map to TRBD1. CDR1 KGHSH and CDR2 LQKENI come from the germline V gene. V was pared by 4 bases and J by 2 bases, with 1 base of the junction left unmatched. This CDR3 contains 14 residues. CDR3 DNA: TGTGCCAGCTCACAGACAGGGACTAATGAAAAACTGTTTTTT. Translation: CASSQTGTNEKLFF.

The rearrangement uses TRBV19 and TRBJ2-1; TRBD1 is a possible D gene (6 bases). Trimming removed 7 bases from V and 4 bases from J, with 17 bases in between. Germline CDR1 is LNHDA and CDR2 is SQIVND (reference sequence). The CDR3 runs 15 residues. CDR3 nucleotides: TGTGCCAGTACCTCCCGAGGACAGACTTACAATGAGCAGTTCTTC. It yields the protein CASTSRGQTYNEQFF.

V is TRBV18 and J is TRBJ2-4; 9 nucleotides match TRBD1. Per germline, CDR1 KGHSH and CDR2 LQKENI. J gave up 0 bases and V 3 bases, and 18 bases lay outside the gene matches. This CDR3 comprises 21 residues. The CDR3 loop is CASSPERTGGIAQLAKNIQYF. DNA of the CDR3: TGTGCCAGCTCACCGGAGCGTACAGGGGGCATTGCTCAACTAGCCAAAAACATTCAGTACTTC.

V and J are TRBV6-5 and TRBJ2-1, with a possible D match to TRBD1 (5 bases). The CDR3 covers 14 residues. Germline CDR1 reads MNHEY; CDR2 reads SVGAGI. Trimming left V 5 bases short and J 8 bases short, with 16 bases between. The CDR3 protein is CASSRQLQGYEQFF. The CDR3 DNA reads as TGTGCCAGCAGTCGACAGCTCCAAGGCTATGAGCAGTTCTTC.

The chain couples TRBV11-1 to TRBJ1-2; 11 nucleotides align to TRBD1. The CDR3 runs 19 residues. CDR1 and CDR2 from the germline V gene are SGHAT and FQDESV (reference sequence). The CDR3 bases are TGTTCCCATCGGCGGGACAGGGGGAAGATTCGATTCAACTACTATGGCTACACCTTC. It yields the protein CSHRRDRGKIRFNYYGYTF.

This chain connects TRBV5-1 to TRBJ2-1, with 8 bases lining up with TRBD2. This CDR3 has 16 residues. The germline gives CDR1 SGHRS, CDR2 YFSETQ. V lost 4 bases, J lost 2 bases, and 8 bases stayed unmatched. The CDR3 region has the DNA TGCGCCAGCAGCCACAGGACAGCGGGAGCCTACAATGAGCAGTTCTTC. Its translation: CASSHRTAGAYNEQFF.

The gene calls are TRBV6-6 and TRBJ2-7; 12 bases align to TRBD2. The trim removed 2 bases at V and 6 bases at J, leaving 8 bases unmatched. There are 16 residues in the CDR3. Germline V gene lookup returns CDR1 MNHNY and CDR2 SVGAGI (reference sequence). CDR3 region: CASSYRSSGGAGEQYF. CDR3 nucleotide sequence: TGTGCCAGCAGTTACAGGTCTAGCGGGGGGGCAGGCGAGCAGTACTTC.

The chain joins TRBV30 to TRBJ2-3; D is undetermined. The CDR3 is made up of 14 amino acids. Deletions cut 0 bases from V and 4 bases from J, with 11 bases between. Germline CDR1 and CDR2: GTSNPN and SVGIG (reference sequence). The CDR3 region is CAWSVRGLADTQYF. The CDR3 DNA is TGTGCCTGGAGTGTACGAGGCCTCGCAGATACGCAGTATTTT. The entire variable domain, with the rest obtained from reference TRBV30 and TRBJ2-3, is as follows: SQTIHQWPATLVQPVGSPLSLECTVEGTSNPNLYWYRQAAGRGLQLLFYSVGIGQISSEVPQNLSASRPQDRQFILSSKKLLLSDSGFYLCAWSVRGLADTQYFGPGTRLTVL.

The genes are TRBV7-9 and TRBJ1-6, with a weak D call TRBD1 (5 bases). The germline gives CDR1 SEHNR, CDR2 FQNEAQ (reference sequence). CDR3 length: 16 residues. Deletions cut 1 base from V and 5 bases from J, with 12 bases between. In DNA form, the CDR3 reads TGTGCCAGCAGCTTAGGGCGGGGGATAGATAATTCACCCCTCCACTTT. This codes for CASSLGRGIDNSPLHF.

In nucleotides, the CDR3 is TGTGCCAGCAGCCAAGCGCAACAGGGTAGTTCACCCCTCCACTTT. Translation: CASSQAQQGSSPLHF. The V gene is TRBV4-2, the J gene TRBJ1-6; D might be TRBD1 (6 bases). The V and J ends lost 1 base and 9 bases respectively, with 13 bases between them. The CDR3 totals 15 residues. Germline assignment: CDR1 LGHNA and CDR2 YNFKEQ.

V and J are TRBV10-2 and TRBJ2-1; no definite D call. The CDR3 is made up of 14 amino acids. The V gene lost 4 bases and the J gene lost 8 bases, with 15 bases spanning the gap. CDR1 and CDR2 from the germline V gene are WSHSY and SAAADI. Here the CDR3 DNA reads TGCGCCAGCAGTGTTAGGCACCTAGGCGATGAGCAGTTCTTC. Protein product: CASSVRHLGDEQFF.

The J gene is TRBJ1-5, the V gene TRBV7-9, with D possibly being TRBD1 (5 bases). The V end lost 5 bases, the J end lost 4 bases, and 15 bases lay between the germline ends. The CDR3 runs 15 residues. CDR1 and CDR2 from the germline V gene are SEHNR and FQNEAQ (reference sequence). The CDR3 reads CASSDQGSGNQPQHF. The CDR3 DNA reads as TGTGCCAGCAGCGATCAGGGTAGCGGGAATCAGCCCCAGCATTTT.

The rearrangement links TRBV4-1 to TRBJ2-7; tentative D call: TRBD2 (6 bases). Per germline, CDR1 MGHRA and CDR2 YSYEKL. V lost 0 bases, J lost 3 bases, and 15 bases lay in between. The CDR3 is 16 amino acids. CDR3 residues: CASSQDGGSRFYEQYF. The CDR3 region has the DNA TGCGCCAGCAGCCAAGATGGGGGGAGTCGATTCTACGAGCAGTACTTC.

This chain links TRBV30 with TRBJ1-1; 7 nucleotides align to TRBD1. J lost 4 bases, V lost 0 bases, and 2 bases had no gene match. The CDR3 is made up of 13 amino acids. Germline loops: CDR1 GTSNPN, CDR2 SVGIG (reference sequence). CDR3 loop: CAWSVAGGTEAFF. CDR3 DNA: TGTGCCTGGAGTGTAGCAGGGGGCACTGAAGCTTTCTTT.